This is a list of T cell receptor beta chains from one sample in a study of T cell changes during pregnancy in multiple sclerosis. Clones were sequenced by immunoSEQ multiplex PCR, and TCRdb holds only the in-frame ones, with some missing. The sample consists of about 36,000 clones, 93% of them appearing once. Sequenced material: CD4+ T cells from peripheral blood mononuclear cells, taken in the first trimester of pregnancy. Source of these receptors: a female donor with multiple sclerosis, enrolled in a pregnancy study. Both conserved end residues are part of each CDR3. The order of the fields is D gene, clone size, V gene, J gene, CDR3 protein, CDR3 DNA. A D gene is named only where the DNA matches it firmly. Clone size is given for some rows only: seen once, a few or many times, or a class if the clone is expanded.

D gene: TRBD1
clone size: few
V gene: TRBV15
J gene: TRBJ2-2
CDR3 protein: CATSTFLRQGVNPGELFF
CDR3 DNA: TGTGCCACCAGCACCTTTCTTAGACAGGGGGTTAATCCCGGGGAGCTGTTTTTT

D gene: TRBD1
clone size: .
V gene: TRBV29-1
J gene: TRBJ1-2
CDR3 protein: CSVDPRRGLDGYTF
CDR3 DNA: TGCAGCGTTGACCCACGGAGGGGGCTCGATGGCTACACCTTC

D gene: TRBD1
clone size: .
V gene: TRBV2
J gene: TRBJ1-5
CDR3 protein: CASSWTGEDQPQHF
CDR3 DNA: TGTGCCAGCAGCTGGACAGGGGAGGATCAGCCCCAGCATTTT

D gene: TRBD2
clone size: .
V gene: TRBV7-9
J gene: TRBJ2-7
CDR3 protein: CASSKGLAGDRRYEQYF
CDR3 DNA: TGTGCCAGCAGCAAGGGACTAGCGGGAGACCGGCGTTACGAGCAGTACTTC

D gene: .
clone size: .
V gene: TRBV7-3
J gene: TRBJ1-1
CDR3 protein: CASSLNGKTEAFF
CDR3 DNA: TGTGCCAGCAGCTTAAACGGGAAAACTGAAGCTTTCTTT

D gene: .
clone size: .
V gene: TRBV6-5
J gene: TRBJ1-4
CDR3 protein: CASSRTQGGEKLFF
CDR3 DNA: TGTGCCAGCAGTCGGACCCAAGGGGGTGAAAAACTGTTTTTT

D gene: TRBD2
clone size: .
V gene: TRBV7-8
J gene: TRBJ2-1
CDR3 protein: CASSFRAGEGSYNEQFF
CDR3 DNA: TGTGCCAGCAGCTTCCGTGCGGGAGAGGGCTCCTACAATGAGCAGTTCTTC

D gene: TRBD2
clone size: once
V gene: TRBV9
J gene: TRBJ2-7
CDR3 protein: CASSEMTSGKQYF
CDR3 DNA: TGTGCCAGCAGCGAGATGACTAGCGGTAAACAGTACTTC

D gene: .
clone size: .
V gene: TRBV14
J gene: TRBJ2-3
CDR3 protein: CASSQDPLADTQYF
CDR3 DNA: TGTGCCAGCAGCCAAGATCCGCTAGCAGATACGCAGTATTTT

D gene: .
clone size: .
V gene: TRBV7-6
J gene: TRBJ2-1
CDR3 protein: CASRPSGGEQFF
CDR3 DNA: TGTGCCAGCAGACCCTCCGGCGGTGAGCAGTTCTTC

D gene: .
clone size: .
V gene: TRBV27
J gene: TRBJ2-2
CDR3 protein: CASSLLAQGLNTGELFF
CDR3 DNA: TGTGCCAGCAGTTTATTGGCCCAGGGCCTTAACACCGGGGAGCTGTTTTTT

D gene: TRBD1
clone size: .
V gene: TRBV25-1
J gene: TRBJ1-5
CDR3 protein: CASSEFGQGDQPQHF
CDR3 DNA: TGTGCCAGCAGTGAATTTGGACAGGGGGATCAGCCCCAGCATTTT

D gene: .
clone size: .
V gene: TRBV4-1
J gene: TRBJ2-2
CDR3 protein: CASRPTSAYTGELFF
CDR3 DNA: TGCGCCAGCAGGCCCACCAGCGCATACACCGGGGAGCTGTTTTTT

D gene: .
clone size: once
V gene: TRBV4-1
J gene: TRBJ1-2
CDR3 protein: CASSQDWGRDYGYTF
CDR3 DNA: TGCGCCAGCAGCCAAGACTGGGGGAGGGACTATGGCTACACCTTC

D gene: .
clone size: .
V gene: TRBV2
J gene: TRBJ1-2
CDR3 protein: CASRVAGAYGYTF
CDR3 DNA: TGTGCCAGCAGGGTGGCGGGCGCCTATGGCTACACCTTC

D gene: .
clone size: .
V gene: TRBV5-1
J gene: TRBJ1-6
CDR3 protein: CASSRPADNSPLHF
CDR3 DNA: TGCGCCAGCAGCCGGCCAGCGGATAATTCACCCCTCCACTTT

D gene: .
clone size: .
V gene: TRBV2
J gene: TRBJ1-2
CDR3 protein: CASSERTVNYGYTF
CDR3 DNA: TGTGCCAGCAGTGAGAGGACAGTTAACTATGGCTACACCTTC

D gene: TRBD1
clone size: .
V gene: TRBV7-6
J gene: TRBJ2-1
CDR3 protein: CASSLSLRGRNEQFF
CDR3 DNA: TGTGCCAGCAGCTTATCTTTAAGGGGGCGGAATGAGCAGTTCTTC

D gene: TRBD1
clone size: once
V gene: TRBV7-9
J gene: TRBJ2-5
CDR3 protein: CASSRSTGGTEQETQYF
CDR3 DNA: TGTGCCAGCAGTCGATCGACAGGGGGCACGGAACAAGAGACCCAGTACTTC

D gene: .
clone size: .
V gene: TRBV5-4
J gene: TRBJ2-1
CDR3 protein: CASSLGRIRSTYNEQFF
CDR3 DNA: TGTGCCAGCAGCTTGGGCAGGATAAGAAGTACCTACAATGAGCAGTTCTTC

D gene: .
clone size: .
V gene: TRBV28
J gene: TRBJ2-3
CDR3 protein: CASSVSGLSTDTQYF
CDR3 DNA: TGTGCCAGCAGCGTTAGCGGACTTAGCACAGATACGCAGTATTTT

D gene: TRBD2
clone size: .
V gene: TRBV28
J gene: TRBJ2-7
CDR3 protein: CASSFRLAGSYEQYF
CDR3 DNA: TGTGCCAGCAGTTTCAGACTAGCGGGCTCCTACGAGCAGTACTTC

D gene: .
clone size: once
V gene: TRBV28
J gene: TRBJ1-2
CDR3 protein: CASSLVVGGGYTF
CDR3 DNA: TGTGCCAGCAGTTTAGTGGTAGGGGGTGGCTACACCTTC

D gene: .
clone size: .
V gene: TRBV18
J gene: TRBJ2-7
CDR3 protein: CASSPGEEQYF
CDR3 DNA: TGTGCCAGCTCACCAGGGGAGGAGCAGTACTTC

D gene: TRBD1
clone size: .
V gene: TRBV5-1
J gene: TRBJ2-1
CDR3 protein: CASSPGQGAQEQFF
CDR3 DNA: TGCGCCAGCAGCCCGGGACAGGGGGCGCAAGAGCAGTTCTTC

D gene: .
clone size: .
V gene: TRBV6-6
J gene: TRBJ1-2
CDR3 protein: CASSPRPYGYTF
CDR3 DNA: TGTGCCAGCAGCCCGCGCCCCTATGGCTACACCTTC

D gene: .
clone size: .
V gene: TRBV5-4
J gene: TRBJ1-2
CDR3 protein: CASSLRGPRDYGYTF
CDR3 DNA: TGTGCCAGCAGCTTGAGGGGCCCTCGAGACTATGGCTACACCTTC

D gene: .
clone size: .
V gene: TRBV5-1
J gene: TRBJ2-5
CDR3 protein: CASSLARAFTETQYF
CDR3 DNA: TGCGCCAGCAGCTTGGCGAGGGCCTTTACGGAGACCCAGTACTTC

D gene: TRBD1
clone size: .
V gene: TRBV28
J gene: TRBJ1-5
CDR3 protein: CASSSFAAGQTHQPQHF
CDR3 DNA: TGTGCCAGCAGTTCCTTCGCCGCGGGACAGACCCATCAGCCCCAGCATTTT

D gene: .
clone size: .
V gene: TRBV9
J gene: TRBJ2-1
CDR3 protein: CASSVNRVSYNEQFF
CDR3 DNA: TGTGCCAGCAGCGTAAACAGAGTCTCCTACAATGAGCAGTTCTTC

D gene: .
clone size: once
V gene: TRBV7-2
J gene: TRBJ1-3
CDR3 protein: CASSLEIGEVGNTIYF
CDR3 DNA: TGTGCCAGCAGCTTAGAGATCGGGGAAGTTGGAAACACCATATATTTT

D gene: .
clone size: few
V gene: TRBV2
J gene: TRBJ1-1
CDR3 protein: CASSARTEAFF
CDR3 DNA: TGTGCCAGCAGTGCCCGGACTGAAGCTTTCTTT

D gene: TRBD1
clone size: .
V gene: TRBV7-6
J gene: TRBJ2-2
CDR3 protein: CASSVTGFTGELFF
CDR3 DNA: TGTGCCAGCAGCGTGACAGGGTTCACCGGGGAGCTGTTTTTT

D gene: .
clone size: .
V gene: TRBV19
J gene: TRBJ1-5
CDR3 protein: CASSIVRGGNQPQHF
CDR3 DNA: TGTGCCAGTAGTATAGTAAGGGGTGGCAATCAGCCCCAGCATTTT

D gene: TRBD1
clone size: .
V gene: TRBV28
J gene: TRBJ1-3
CDR3 protein: CASSPIEQGVSVGAIYF
CDR3 DNA: TGTGCCAGCAGTCCAATCGAACAGGGGGTCTCCGTGGGGGCCATATATTTT

D gene: TRBD1
clone size: .
V gene: TRBV7-2
J gene: TRBJ1-1
CDR3 protein: CASSPRTGGTEAFF
CDR3 DNA: TGTGCCAGCAGCCCAAGGACAGGAGGTACTGAAGCTTTCTTT

D gene: .
clone size: .
V gene: TRBV2
J gene: TRBJ1-6
CDR3 protein: CASSEARGYNSPLHF
CDR3 DNA: TGTGCCAGCAGTGAAGCAAGGGGGTATAATTCACCCCTCCACTTT

D gene: .
clone size: once
V gene: TRBV5-1
J gene: TRBJ2-2
CDR3 protein: CASSPGEPGELFF
CDR3 DNA: TGCGCCAGCAGCCCGGGTGAGCCCGGGGAGCTGTTTTTT

D gene: TRBD1
clone size: once
V gene: TRBV10-3
J gene: TRBJ1-2
CDR3 protein: CAIRNNRQGASYGYTF
CDR3 DNA: TGTGCCATCAGGAACAACAGACAGGGGGCCAGCTATGGCTACACCTTC

D gene: TRBD2
clone size: .
V gene: TRBV7-3
J gene: TRBJ2-3
CDR3 protein: CASSLRTSGGGHTDTQYF
CDR3 DNA: TGTGCCAGCAGCTTAAGGACTAGCGGGGGCGGCCATACAGATACGCAGTATTTT

D gene: .
clone size: .
V gene: TRBV2
J gene: TRBJ2-1
CDR3 protein: CASSKLRYEQFF
CDR3 DNA: TGTGCCAGCAGTAAACTTAGATATGAGCAGTTCTTC

D gene: TRBD2
clone size: .
V gene: TRBV27
J gene: TRBJ2-1
CDR3 protein: CASSLKTSGSIYNEQFF
CDR3 DNA: TGTGCCAGCAGTTTAAAAACTAGCGGGAGTATCTACAATGAGCAGTTCTTC

D gene: .
clone size: .
V gene: TRBV19
J gene: TRBJ2-3
CDR3 protein: CASGPGWSSTDTQYF
CDR3 DNA: TGTGCCAGTGGTCCAGGGTGGAGTAGCACAGATACGCAGTATTTT

D gene: .
clone size: .
V gene: TRBV4-2
J gene: TRBJ1-5
CDR3 protein: CASSRSQGQDQPQHF
CDR3 DNA: TGTGCCAGCAGCCGCTCCCAGGGACAAGATCAGCCCCAGCATTTT

D gene: TRBD1
clone size: .
V gene: TRBV19
J gene: TRBJ2-2
CDR3 protein: CASWETGSTGELFF
CDR3 DNA: TGTGCTAGTTGGGAGACAGGGAGCACCGGGGAGCTGTTTTTT

D gene: .
clone size: .
V gene: TRBV25-1
J gene: TRBJ2-2
CDR3 protein: CASSRGGNTGELFF
CDR3 DNA: TGTGCCAGCTCTCGGGGAGGGAACACCGGGGAGCTGTTTTTT

D gene: TRBD2
clone size: once
V gene: TRBV9
J gene: TRBJ2-3
CDR3 protein: CASSALAGSSTDTQYF
CDR3 DNA: TGTGCCAGCAGCGCTCTAGCGGGATCTAGCACAGATACGCAGTATTTT

D gene: TRBD2
clone size: .
V gene: TRBV7-2
J gene: TRBJ2-2
CDR3 protein: CASSRDYQRGGELFF
CDR3 DNA: TGTGCCAGCAGCCGGGACTACCAAAGGGGCGGGGAGCTGTTTTTT

D gene: TRBD1
clone size: few
V gene: TRBV19
J gene: TRBJ1-1
CDR3 protein: CASLRDRATEAFF
CDR3 DNA: TGTGCCAGTCTCCGGGACAGGGCAACTGAAGCTTTCTTT